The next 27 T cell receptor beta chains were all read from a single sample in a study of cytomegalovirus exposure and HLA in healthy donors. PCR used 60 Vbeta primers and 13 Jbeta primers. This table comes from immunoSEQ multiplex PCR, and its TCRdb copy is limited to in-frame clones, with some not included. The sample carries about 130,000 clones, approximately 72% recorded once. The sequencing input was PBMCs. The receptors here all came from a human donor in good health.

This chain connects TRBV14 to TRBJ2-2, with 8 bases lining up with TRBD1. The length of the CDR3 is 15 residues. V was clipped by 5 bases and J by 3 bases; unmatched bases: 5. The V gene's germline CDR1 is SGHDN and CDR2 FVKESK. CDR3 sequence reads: CASSIQGAYTGELFF. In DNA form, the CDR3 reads TGTGCCAGCAGCATTCAGGGGGCTTACACCGGGGAGCTGTTTTTT.

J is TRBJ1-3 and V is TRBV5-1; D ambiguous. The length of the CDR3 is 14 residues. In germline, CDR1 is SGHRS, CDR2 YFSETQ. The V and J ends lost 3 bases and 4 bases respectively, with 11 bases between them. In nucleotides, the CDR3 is TGCGCCAGCAGCTCGATTGGAGAGGGAAACACCATATATTTT. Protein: CASSSIGEGNTIYF. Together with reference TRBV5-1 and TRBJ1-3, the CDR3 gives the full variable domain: KAGVTQTPRYLIKTRGQQVTLSCSPISGHRSVSWYQQTPGQGLQFLFEYFSETQRNKGNFPGRFSGRQFSNSRSEMNVSTLELGDSALYLCASSSIGEGNTIYFGEGSWLTVV.

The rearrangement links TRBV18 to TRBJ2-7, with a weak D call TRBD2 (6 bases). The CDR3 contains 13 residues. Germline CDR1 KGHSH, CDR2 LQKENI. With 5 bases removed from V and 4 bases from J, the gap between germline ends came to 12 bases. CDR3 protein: CASSGDFRYEQYF. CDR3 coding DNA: TGTGCCAGCTCAGGGGACTTTCGTTACGAGCAGTACTTC.

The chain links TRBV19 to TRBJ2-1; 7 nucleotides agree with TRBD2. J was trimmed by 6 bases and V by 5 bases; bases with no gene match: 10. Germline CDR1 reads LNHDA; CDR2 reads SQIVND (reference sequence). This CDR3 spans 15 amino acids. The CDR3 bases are TGTGCCAGTAGTTCTGGACACCCGGGGGGCAATGAGCAGTTCTTC. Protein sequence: CASSSGHPGGNEQFF.

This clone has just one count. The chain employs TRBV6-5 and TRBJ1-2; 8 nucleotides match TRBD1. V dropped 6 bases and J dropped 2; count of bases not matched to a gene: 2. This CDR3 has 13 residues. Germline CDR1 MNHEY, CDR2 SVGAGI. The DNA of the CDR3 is TGTGCCAGCAGACGACAGGGGAACTATGGCTACACCTTC. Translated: CASRRQGNYGYTF.

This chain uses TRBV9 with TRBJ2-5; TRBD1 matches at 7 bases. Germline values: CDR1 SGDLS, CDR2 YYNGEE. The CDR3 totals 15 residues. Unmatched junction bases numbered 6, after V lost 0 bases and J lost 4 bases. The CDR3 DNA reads TGTGCCAGCAGCGTAGCGACAGGGTTGGGAGAGACCCAGTACTTC. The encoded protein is CASSVATGLGETQYF.

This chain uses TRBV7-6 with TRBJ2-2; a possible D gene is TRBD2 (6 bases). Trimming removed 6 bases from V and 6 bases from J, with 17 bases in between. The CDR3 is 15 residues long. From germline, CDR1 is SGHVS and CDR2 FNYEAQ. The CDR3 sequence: CASRPGSPISGELFF. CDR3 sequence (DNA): TGTGCCAGCAGGCCCGGGAGTCCAATTTCCGGGGAGCTGTTTTTT.

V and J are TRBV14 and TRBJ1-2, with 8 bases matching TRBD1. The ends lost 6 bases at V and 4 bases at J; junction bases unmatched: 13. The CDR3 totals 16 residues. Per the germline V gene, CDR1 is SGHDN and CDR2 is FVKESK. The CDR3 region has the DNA TGTGCCAGCAGTAAGCAGGGGGCGAACACCCCCTATGGCTACACCTTC. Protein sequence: CASSKQGANTPYGYTF.

CDR3 protein: CAWSVLAGGPGELFF. DNA for the CDR3: TGTGCCTGGAGTGTACTAGCGGGGGGGCCCGGGGAGCTGTTTTTT. The chain uses TRBV30 and TRBJ2-2, with 13 bases lining up with TRBD2. This CDR3 comprises 15 residues. With V trimmed by 0 bases and J by 6 bases, 1 base remained unmatched. Germline loops: CDR1 GTSNPN, CDR2 SVGIG (reference sequence).

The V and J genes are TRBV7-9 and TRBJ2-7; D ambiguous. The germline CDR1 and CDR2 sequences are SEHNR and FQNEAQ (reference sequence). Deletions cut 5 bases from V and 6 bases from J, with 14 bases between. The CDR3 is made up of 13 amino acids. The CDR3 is CASSMAVVGEQYF. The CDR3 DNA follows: TGTGCCAGCAGCATGGCGGTGGTCGGCGAGCAGTACTTC. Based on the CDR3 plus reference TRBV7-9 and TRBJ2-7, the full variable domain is DTGVSQNPRHKITKRGQNVTFRCDPISEHNRLYWYRQTLGQGPEFLTYFQNEAQLEKSRLLSDRFSAERPKGSFSTLEIQRTEQGDSAMYLCASSMAVVGEQYFGPGTRLTVT.

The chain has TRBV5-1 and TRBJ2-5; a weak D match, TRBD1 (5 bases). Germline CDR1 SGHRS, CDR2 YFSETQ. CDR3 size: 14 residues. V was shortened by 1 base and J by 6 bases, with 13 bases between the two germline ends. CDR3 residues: CASSLSFGAKTQYF. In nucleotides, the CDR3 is TGCGCCAGCAGCTTGAGTTTTGGGGCGAAGACCCAGTACTTC. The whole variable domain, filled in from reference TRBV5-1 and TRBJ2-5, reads KAGVTQTPRYLIKTRGQQVTLSCSPISGHRSVSWYQQTPGQGLQFLFEYFSETQRNKGNFPGRFSGRQFSNSRSEMNVSTLELGDSALYLCASSLSFGAKTQYFGPGTRLLVL.

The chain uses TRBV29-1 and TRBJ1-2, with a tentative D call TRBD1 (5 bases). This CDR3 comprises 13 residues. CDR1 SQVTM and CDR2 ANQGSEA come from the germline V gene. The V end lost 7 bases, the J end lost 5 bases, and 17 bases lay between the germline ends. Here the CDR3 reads CSAGGGNWYGYTF. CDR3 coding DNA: TGCAGCGCCGGCGGGGGGAATTGGTATGGCTACACCTTC.

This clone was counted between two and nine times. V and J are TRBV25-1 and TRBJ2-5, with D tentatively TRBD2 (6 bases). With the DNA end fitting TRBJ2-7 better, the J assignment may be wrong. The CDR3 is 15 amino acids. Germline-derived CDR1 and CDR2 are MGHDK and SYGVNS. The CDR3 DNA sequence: TGTGCCAGCAGTGGCCGCGGGGCCCACTCCTACGAGCAGTACTTC. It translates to CASSGRGAHSYEQYF.

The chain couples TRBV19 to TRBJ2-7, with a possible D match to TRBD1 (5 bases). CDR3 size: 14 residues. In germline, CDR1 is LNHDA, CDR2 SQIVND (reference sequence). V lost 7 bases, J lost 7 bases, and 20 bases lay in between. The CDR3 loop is CASTSRVGPSEQYF. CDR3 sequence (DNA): TGTGCCAGTACCTCCAGGGTAGGACCCTCTGAGCAGTACTTC.

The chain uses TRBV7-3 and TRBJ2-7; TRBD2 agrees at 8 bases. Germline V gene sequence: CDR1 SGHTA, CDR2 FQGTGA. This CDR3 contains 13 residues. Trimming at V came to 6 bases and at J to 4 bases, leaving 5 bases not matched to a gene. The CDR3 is CASSRGGGYEQYF. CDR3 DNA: TGTGCCAGCAGTCGGGGGGGCGGATACGAGCAGTACTTC. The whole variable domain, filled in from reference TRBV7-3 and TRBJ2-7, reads GAGVSQTPSNKVTEKGKYVELRCDPISGHTALYWYRQSLGQGPEFLIYFQGTGAADDSGLPNDRFFAVRPEGSVSTLKIQRTERGDSAVYLCASSRGGGYEQYFGPGTRLTVT.

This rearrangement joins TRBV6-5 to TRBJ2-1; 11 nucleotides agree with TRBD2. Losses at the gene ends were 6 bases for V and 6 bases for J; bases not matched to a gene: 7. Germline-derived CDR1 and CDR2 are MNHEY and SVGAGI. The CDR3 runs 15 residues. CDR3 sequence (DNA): TGTGCCAGCAGCTATAGCGGGGGGGCCTTCAATGAGCAGTTCTTC. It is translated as CASSYSGGAFNEQFF.

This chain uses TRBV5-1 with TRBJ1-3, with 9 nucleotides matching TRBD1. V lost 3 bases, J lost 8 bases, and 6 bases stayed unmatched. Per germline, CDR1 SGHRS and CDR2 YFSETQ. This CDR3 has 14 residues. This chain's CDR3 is CASSSGQGFDTIYF. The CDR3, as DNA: TGCGCCAGCAGCTCGGGACAGGGTTTCGACACCATATATTTT.

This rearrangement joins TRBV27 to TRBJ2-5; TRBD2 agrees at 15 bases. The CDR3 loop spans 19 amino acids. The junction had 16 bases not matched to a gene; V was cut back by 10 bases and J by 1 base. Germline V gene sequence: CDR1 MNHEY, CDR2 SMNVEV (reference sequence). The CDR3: CATAGRKQGLAGGQETQYF. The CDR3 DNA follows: TGTGCCACCGCGGGGAGAAAACAGGGACTAGCGGGAGGCCAAGAGACCCAGTACTTC.

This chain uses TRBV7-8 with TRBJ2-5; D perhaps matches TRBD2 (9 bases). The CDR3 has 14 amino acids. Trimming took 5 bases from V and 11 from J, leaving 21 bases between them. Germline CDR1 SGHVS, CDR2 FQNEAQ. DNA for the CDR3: TGTGCCAGCAGCCGCGGACAGGGCGGGAGGGAGCAGTACTTC. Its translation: CASSRGQGGREQYF.

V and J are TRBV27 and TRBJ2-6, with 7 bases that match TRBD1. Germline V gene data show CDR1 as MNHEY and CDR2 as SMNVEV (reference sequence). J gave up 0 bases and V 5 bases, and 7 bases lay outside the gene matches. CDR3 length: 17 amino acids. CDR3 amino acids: CASSTPGQISGANVLTF. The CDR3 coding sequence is TGTGCCAGCAGTACTCCGGGACAGATCTCTGGGGCCAACGTCCTGACTTTC.

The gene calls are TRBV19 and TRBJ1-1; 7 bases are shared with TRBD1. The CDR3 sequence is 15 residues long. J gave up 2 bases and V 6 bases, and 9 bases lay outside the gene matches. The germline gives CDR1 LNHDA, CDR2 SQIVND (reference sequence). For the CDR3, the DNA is TGTGCCAGTAGCATCGGACAGGTTGCTAACACTGAAGCTTTCTTT. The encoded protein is CASSIGQVANTEAFF.

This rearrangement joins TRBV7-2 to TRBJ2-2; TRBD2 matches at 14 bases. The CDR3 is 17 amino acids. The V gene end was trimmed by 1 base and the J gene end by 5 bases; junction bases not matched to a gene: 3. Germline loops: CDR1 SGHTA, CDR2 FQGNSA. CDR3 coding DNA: TGTGCCAGCAGCTTAGGACTAGCGGGGGGGAAGACCGGGGAGCTGTTTTTT. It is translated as CASSLGLAGGKTGELFF. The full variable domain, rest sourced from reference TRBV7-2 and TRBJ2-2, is GAGVSQSPSNKVTEKGKDVELRCDPISGHTALYWYRQSLGQGLEFLIYFQGNSAPDKSGLPSDRFSAERTGGSVSTLTIQRTQQEDSAVYLCASSLGLAGGKTGELFFGEGSRLTVL.

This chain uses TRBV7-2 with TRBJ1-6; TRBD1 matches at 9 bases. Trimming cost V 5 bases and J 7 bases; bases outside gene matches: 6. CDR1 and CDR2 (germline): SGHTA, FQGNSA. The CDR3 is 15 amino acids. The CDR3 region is CASSPGTGFNSPLHF. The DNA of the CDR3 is TGTGCCAGCAGCCCCGGGACAGGGTTCAATTCACCCCTCCACTTT.

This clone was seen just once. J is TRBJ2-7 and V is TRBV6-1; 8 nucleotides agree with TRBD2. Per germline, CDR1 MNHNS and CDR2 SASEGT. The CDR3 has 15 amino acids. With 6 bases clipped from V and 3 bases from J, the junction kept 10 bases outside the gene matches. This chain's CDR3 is CASSRSAGAGYEQYF. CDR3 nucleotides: TGTGCCAGCAGCCGCTCAGCGGGAGCCGGCTACGAGCAGTACTTC.

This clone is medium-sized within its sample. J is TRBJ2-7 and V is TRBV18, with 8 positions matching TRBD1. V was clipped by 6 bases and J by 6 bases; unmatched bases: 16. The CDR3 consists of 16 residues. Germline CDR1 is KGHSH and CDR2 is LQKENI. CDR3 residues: CASSPQGTGGTAEQYF. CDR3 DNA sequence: TGTGCCAGCTCGCCCCAAGGGACAGGAGGAACTGCCGAGCAGTACTTC. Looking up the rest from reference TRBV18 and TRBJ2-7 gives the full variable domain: NAGVMQNPRHLVRRRGQEARLRCSPMKGHSHVYWYRQLPEEGLKFMVYLQKENIIDESGMPKERFSAEFPKEGPSILRIQQVVRGDSAAYFCASSPQGTGGTAEQYFGPGTRLTVT.

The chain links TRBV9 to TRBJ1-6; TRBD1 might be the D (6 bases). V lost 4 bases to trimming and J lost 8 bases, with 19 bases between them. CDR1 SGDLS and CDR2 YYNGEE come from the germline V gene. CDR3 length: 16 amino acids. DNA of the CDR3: TGTGCCAGCAGCTCCGACCTCCTAGGACAGTATTCACCCCTCCACTTT. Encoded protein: CASSSDLLGQYSPLHF. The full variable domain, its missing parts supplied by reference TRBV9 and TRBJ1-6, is DSGVTQTPKHLITATGQRVTLRCSPRSGDLSVYWYQQSLDQGLQFLIQYYNGEERAKGNILERFSAQQFPDLHSELNLSSLELGDSALYFCASSSDLLGQYSPLHFGNGTRLTVT.

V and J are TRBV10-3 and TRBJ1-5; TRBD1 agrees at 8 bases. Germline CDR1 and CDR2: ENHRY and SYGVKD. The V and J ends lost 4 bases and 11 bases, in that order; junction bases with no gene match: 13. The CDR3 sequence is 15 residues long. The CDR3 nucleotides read TGTGCCATCAGTGCGACGCCAGGGGGCATCGAGGCCCAGCATTTT. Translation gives CAISATPGGIEAQHF.